Below are 4 T cell receptor beta chains sequenced from a single sample in a study of OX40 agonist ivuxolimab in advanced cancers. Data came from immunoSEQ multiplex PCR; TCRdb stores just in-frame clones and leaves some out. The sample consists of around 63,000 clones, approximately 85% of them appearing once. The source was CD4+ or CD8+ T cells sorted from blood, collected in a trial of the OX40 agonist ivuxolimab. These receptors originate from an adult with an advanced solid tumor such as melanoma, head and neck, liver or kidney cancer.

The V call is TRBV5-6, the J call TRBJ2-7, with TRBD2 identical over 8 bases. Per germline, CDR1 SGHDT and CDR2 YYEEEE. Trimming at V came to 0 bases and at J to 1 base, leaving 3 bases not matched to a gene. The CDR3 runs to 15 residues. The CDR3 here is CASSLVSSGSYEQYF. Written as DNA, the CDR3 is TGTGCCAGCAGCTTGGTGTCTAGCGGGTCCTACGAGCAGTACTTC.

V and J are TRBV18 and TRBJ1-1, with D perhaps TRBD1 (6 bases). The V end lost 1 base, the J end lost 4 bases, and 13 bases lay between the germline ends. CDR1 is KGHSH, CDR2 LQKENI, per germline. The length of the CDR3 is 15 residues. CDR3 DNA: TGTGCCAGCTCACCACGTAGGGGGAAGGCCACTGAAGCTTTCTTT. Its protein product is CASSPRRGKATEAFF. The full variable domain, rest sourced from reference TRBV18 and TRBJ1-1, is NAGVMQNPRHLVRRRGQEARLRCSPMKGHSHVYWYRQLPEEGLKFMVYLQKENIIDESGMPKERFSAEFPKEGPSILRIQQVVRGDSAAYFCASSPRRGKATEAFFGQGTRLTVV.

The chain combines TRBV19 with TRBJ2-6; D call uncertain. The CDR3 length is 15 residues. Deletions cut 2 bases from V and 0 bases from J, with 5 bases between. Germline V gene lookup returns CDR1 LNHDA and CDR2 SQIVND (reference sequence). CDR3 protein: CASSITTSGANVLTF. CDR3 coding DNA: TGTGCCAGTAGTATAACAACCTCTGGGGCCAACGTCCTGACTTTC.

The chain carries TRBV5-1 and TRBJ2-7; D possibly corresponds to TRBD2 (5 bases). This CDR3 comprises 15 residues. The germline V gene has CDR1 SGHRS and CDR2 YFSETQ. The germline V and J ends were trimmed by 1 base and 0 bases, with 11 bases remaining between them. CDR3 in DNA: TGCGCCAGCAGCTTGTCGGCTAGCCCCTCCTACGAGCAGTACTTC. Translating gives CASSLSASPSYEQYF. Filled out from reference TRBV5-1 and TRBJ2-7, the complete variable domain reads KAGVTQTPRYLIKTRGQQVTLSCSPISGHRSVSWYQQTPGQGLQFLFEYFSETQRNKGNFPGRFSGRQFSNSRSEMNVSTLELGDSALYLCASSLSASPSYEQYFGPGTRLTVT.